This T cell receptor beta chain was recovered during a study of shared clonotypes between healthy human individuals (dated by TCRdb to about 2020). Notes on the research overall: A few men and a couple of women, aged 18 to 49 years, made up the cohort. Different laboratories and diverse techniques were used to prepare libraries and sequence TCR repertoires, to increase sequencing depth and limit assay-specific biases. Per donor, leukapheresis produced somewhere between about 0.94 and 10 billion PBMCs. The study deeply sequenced blood TCR repertoires of about 5 healthy adults to estimate repertoire size and the extent of clonotype sharing between individuals.

TCR CDR3 regions were amplified from genomic DNA by multiplex PCR using the deep immunoSEQ assay. For each cell subset, the extracted genomic DNA was distributed evenly across all wells of several immunoSEQ 96-well plates, and each plate served as one replicate. Each replicate PCR for unsorted PBMC received approximately 0.3 ug genomic DNA, equal to about 30,000 T cell genomes. Ten immunoSEQ deep assay plates were used to sequence unsorted PBMC genomic DNA. Purified libraries were measured with a Qubit 3.0 fluorometer, size-checked on a Bioanalyzer 2100, and measured again with the KAPA Library Quantification kit. Each immunoSEQ 96-well plate was sequenced on its own single-read 150-cycle Illumina NextSeq 550 flow cell. On the study's bioinformatics: Because the immunoSEQ output held only junctional sequences and lacked quality scores, the filtering could not match the filtering applied to full-length reads. Sequences were annotated with PyIR, a Python wrapper for IgBLAST v1.9, using IMGT germline references to assign V/J genes and CDR3. Any read was removed if the V/J assignment was weak (E-value above 1e-6), the CDR3 was missing, or the read contained stop codons, out-of-frame junctions, or ambiguous translated residues. V3J clonotypes were defined by identical inferred V gene, J gene, and CDR3 amino acid sequence. Percentage overlap between repertoires was computed as shared unique clonotypes divided by the size of the smaller repertoire. RTK rarefaction, the Chao1 estimator, and Recon v2.1 estimates of unobserved clonotypes were used to assess repertoire richness. The immuneACCESS repertoire file appears here via TCRdb, limited to in-frame rearrangements. These files lack a portion of the clones; in checked studies, under half of the deficit traces to unresolved V genes, and the cause of the others is not known. V and J calls and clone size are as listed in that table; D and trimming were resolved from the DNA. The sample profile shows more than 400,000 clones; 78% of them were found once. 9.5% to 15% of the sample is taken by the ten largest.

The investigation overall reported the following: The genetic and exposure-history diversity represented was limited by the small number of donors. Based on pairwise subsampling, the degree of clonotype sharing among donors was expected to be affected by sequencing depth. Sampling was limited to blood, and TCR repertoires in tissue likely differ from TCR repertoires in blood.

From V the trimming removes 5 bases and from J it removes 4 bases, while the gene matches leave 11 bases of the junction unaccounted for. Including the terminal cysteine and phenylalanine, the CDR3 comprises 15 residues. Solely the CDR3 DNA is kept, with 45 bases framed from the first base. CDR1 SGHAT and CDR2 FQNNGV are derived from the germline V gene. The donors were healthy, HIV-negative adults who had no recently reported acute infections or vaccinations. Every donor was a Caucasian adult living in Nashville, Tennessee, USA. For unsorted samples, 80 million to 100 million PBMCs were counted, and genomic DNA was extracted using the QIAamp DNA Blood Mini kit. After blood collection by leukapheresis, PBMCs were isolated using Ficoll-Histopaque density gradient centrifugation and then cryopreserved in the vapor phase of liquid nitrogen. Of note for this clone: This receptor's antigen is unknown. Base qualities are not at hand, and no much larger clone is one base apart.

Sequencing was carried out using PBMCs. In this chain, TRBV11-2 is recombined with TRBJ2-7, with 7 central nucleotides matching TRBD1. This TCR was sampled from a woman aged 35 to 49 in good health. Some clones in this sample may be carry-over from other donors' samples. The CDR3 is CASSRGQASFYEQYF. The nucleotide sequence reads as follows: TGTGCCAGCAGCCGTGGACAGGCATCTTTTTACGAGCAGTACTTC.